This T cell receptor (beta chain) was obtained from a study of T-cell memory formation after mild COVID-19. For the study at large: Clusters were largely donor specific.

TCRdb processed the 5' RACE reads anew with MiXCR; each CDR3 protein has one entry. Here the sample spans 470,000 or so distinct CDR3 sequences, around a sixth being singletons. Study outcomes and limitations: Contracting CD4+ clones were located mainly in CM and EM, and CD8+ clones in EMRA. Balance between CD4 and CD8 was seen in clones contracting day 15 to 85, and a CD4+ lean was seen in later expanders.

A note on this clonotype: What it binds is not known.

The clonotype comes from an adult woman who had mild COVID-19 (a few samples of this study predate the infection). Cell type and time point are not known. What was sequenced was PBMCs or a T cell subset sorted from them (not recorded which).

The CDR3 loop is CASSLPTGNTEAFF. DNA of the CDR3: TGTGCCAGCAGCTTACCGACAGGGAACACTGAAGCTTTCTTT. The chain uses TRBV7-9 and TRBJ1-1; tentative D call: TRBD1 (6 bases). Trimming took off 2 bases at V and 1 base at J, with 8 bases between the two ends. Per germline, CDR1 SEHNR and CDR2 FQNEAQ (reference sequence). The CDR3 loop spans 14 amino acids.